The present entry profiles one T cell receptor beta chain with its context. Its antigen is undetermined. With 11 bases clipped from V and 2 bases from J, the junction kept 7 bases outside the gene matches. This CDR3 has 13 amino acids. These data belong to a study of T-cell reconstitution after alpha-beta-depleted transplantation in children. Study-wide results and limits: A year post-transplant, T-cell counts and diversity derived mostly from newly produced T cells. About two months after transplant, alpha-beta T cells reportedly came from several hundred expanded graft clones.

Construction of the TCRbeta library involved unique molecular identifiers. TCRdb independently ran MiXCR on the PCR reads; one entry per CDR3 protein. The repertoire has 200,000 to 250,000 distinct CDR3 sequences, less than 9% of them found once; the top ten carry about 6.4%. The origin of this receptor is a male patient younger than 18 who had a stem cell transplant for acute lymphoblastic leukemia, so the T cells may come from the graft donor. The V and J genes are TRBV12-3 or TRBV12-4 and TRBJ2-7; 9 nucleotides align to TRBD2. The source was PBMCs, mostly from graft donor cells, collected 180 days after TCRalphabeta/CD19-depleted stem cell transplant. CDR3 bases: TGTGCCTCAAGGGGCGGGGGGGCCTACGAGCAGTACTTC. It yields the protein CASRGGGAYEQYF.